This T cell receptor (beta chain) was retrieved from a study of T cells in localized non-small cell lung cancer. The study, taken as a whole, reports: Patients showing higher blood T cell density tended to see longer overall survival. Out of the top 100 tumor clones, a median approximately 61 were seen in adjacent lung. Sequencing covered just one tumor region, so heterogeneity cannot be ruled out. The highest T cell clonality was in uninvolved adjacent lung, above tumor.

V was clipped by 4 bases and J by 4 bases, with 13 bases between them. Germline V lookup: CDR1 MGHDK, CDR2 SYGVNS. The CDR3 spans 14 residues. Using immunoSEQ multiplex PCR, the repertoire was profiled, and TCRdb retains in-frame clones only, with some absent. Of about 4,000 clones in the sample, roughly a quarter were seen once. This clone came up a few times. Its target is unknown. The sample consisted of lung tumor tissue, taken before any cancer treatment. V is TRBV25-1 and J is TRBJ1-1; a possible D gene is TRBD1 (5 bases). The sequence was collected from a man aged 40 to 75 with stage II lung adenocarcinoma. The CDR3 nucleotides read TGTGCCAGCAGTGGAGGGGTCGGAGGCACTGAAGCTTTCTTT. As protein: CASSGGVGGTEAFF.